This TCR beta chain is from a study of T cells in Graves' hyperthyroidism and ophthalmopathy. Trimming took 5 bases from V and 4 from J, leaving 17 bases between them. CDR1 and CDR2 (germline): MNHEY, SVGEGT. The CDR3 extends over 15 amino acids. Exclusion followed for patients with uncontrolled infection, other autoimmune disease, pregnancy or lactation. The investigators amplified TCR beta CDR3 regions from RNA transcripts. The TCR CDR3 first-round RT-PCR relied on the HTBI primer set. TCRdb passed the multiplex PCR reads through MiXCR, listing each CDR3 protein once. This sample has 600,000 to 650,000 distinct CDR3 sequences, with less than 25% found just once. The sample holds a few counts of this clonotype.

The sequence derives from a man younger than 40 with Graves' ophthalmopathy. Sequenced sample: blood. The genes are TRBV6-2 or TRBV6-3 and TRBJ2-5; tentatively, D is TRBD2 (6 bases). CDR3 bases: TGTGCCAGCAGTCCGGTTGTGGGGGGTGGAGAGACCCAGTACTTC. Residues: CASSPVVGGGETQYF.